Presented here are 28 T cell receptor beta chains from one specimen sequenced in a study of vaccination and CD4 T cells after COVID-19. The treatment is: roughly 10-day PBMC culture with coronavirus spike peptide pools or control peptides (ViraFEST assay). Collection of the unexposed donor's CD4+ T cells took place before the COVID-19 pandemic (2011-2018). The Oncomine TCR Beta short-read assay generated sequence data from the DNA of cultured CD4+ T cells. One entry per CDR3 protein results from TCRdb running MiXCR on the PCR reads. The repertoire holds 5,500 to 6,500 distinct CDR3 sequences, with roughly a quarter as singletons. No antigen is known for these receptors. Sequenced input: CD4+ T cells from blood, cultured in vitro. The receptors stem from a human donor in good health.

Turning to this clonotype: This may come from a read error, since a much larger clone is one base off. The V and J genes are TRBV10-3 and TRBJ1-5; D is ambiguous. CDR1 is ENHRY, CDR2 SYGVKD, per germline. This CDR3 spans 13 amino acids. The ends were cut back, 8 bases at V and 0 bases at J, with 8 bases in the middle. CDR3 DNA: TGTGCCATCGGGCAGAATAGCAATCAGCCCCAGCATTTT. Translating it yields CAIGQNSNQPQHF.

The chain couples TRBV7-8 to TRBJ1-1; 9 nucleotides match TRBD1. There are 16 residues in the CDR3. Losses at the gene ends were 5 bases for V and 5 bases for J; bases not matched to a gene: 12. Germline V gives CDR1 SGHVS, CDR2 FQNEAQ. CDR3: CASSQLTGGAYTEAFF. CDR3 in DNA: TGTGCCAGCAGCCAACTAACAGGGGGCGCGTATACTGAAGCTTTCTTT.

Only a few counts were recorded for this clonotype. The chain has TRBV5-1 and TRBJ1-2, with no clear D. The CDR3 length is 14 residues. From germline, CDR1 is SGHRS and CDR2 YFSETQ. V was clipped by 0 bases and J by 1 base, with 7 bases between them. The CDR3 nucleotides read TGCGCCAGCAGCTTGGAACGGGGTAACTATGGCTACACCTTC. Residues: CASSLERGNYGYTF.

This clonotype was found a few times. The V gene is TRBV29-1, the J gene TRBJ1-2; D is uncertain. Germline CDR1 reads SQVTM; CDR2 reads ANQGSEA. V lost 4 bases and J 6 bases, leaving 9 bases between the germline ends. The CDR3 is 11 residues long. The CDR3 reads CSVVAADGYTF. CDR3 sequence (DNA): TGCAGCGTTGTGGCAGCTGATGGCTACACCTTC. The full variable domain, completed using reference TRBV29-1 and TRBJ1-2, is SAVISQKPSRDICQRGTSLTIQCQVDSQVTMMFWYRQQPGQSLTLIATANQGSEATYESGFVIDKFPISRPNLTFSTLTVSNMSPEDSSIYLCSVVAADGYTFGSGTRLTVV.

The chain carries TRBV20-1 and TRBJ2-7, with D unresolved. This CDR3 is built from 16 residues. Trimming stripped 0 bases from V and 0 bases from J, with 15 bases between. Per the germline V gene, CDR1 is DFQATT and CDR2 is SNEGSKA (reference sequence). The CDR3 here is CSARDYLRESSYEQYF. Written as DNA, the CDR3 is TGCAGTGCTAGAGATTACCTTAGGGAAAGCTCCTACGAGCAGTACTTC.

This CDR3 reads CATSQLGEQFF. As DNA, the CDR3 is TGTGCCACCAGTCAGCTGGGTGAGCAGTTCTTC. The gene calls are TRBV24-1 and TRBJ2-1; D not certain. Germline V CDR1 and CDR2: KGHDR, SFDVKD. The V end was cut by 6 bases, the J end by 9 bases, with 8 bases between. This CDR3 is built from 11 residues.

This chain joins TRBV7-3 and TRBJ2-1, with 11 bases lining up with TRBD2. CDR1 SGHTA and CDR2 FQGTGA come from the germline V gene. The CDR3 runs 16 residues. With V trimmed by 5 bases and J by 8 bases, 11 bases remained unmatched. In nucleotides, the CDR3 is TGTGCCAGCAGCAAAGCGTCTAGCGGGGGGTCACATGAGCAGTTCTTC. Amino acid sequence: CASSKASSGGSHEQFF.

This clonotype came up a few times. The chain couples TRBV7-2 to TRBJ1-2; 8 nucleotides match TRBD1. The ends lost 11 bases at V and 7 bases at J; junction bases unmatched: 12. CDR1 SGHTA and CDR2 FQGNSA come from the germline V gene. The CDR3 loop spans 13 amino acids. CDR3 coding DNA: TGTGCCCAGTCAGGACAGGGAAGTTTTGGCTACACCTTC. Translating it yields CAQSGQGSFGYTF. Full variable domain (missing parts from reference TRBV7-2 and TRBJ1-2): GAGVSQSPSNKVTEKGKDVELRCDPISGHTALYWYRQSLGQGLEFLIYFQGNSAPDKSGLPSDRFSAERTGGSVSTLTIQRTQQEDSAVYLCAQSGQGSFGYTFGSGTRLTVV.

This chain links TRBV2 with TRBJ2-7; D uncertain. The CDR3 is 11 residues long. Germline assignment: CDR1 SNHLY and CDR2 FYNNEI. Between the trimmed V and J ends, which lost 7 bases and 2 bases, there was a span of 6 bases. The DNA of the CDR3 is TGTGCCAGCACTTGGACCTACGAGCAGTACTTC. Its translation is CASTWTYEQYF.

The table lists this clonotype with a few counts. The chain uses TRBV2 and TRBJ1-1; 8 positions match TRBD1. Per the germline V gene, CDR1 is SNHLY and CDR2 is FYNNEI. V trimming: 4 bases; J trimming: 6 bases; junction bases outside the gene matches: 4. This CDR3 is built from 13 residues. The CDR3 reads CASSVDRGPEAFF. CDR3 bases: TGTGCCAGCAGTGTCGACAGGGGCCCTGAAGCTTTCTTT.

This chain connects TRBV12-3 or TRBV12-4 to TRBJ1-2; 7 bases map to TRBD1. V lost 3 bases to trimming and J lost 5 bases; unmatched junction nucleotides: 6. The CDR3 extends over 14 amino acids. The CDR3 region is CASSLTGYTYGYTF. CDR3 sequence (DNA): TGTGCCAGCAGTTTGACAGGGTACACTTATGGCTACACCTTC.

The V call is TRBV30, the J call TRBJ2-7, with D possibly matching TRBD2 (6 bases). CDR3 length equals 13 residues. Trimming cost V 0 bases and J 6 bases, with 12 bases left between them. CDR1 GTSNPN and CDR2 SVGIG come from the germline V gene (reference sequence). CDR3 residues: CAWSVGLAIEQYF. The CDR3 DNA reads TGTGCCTGGAGTGTAGGGCTAGCGATCGAGCAGTACTTC.

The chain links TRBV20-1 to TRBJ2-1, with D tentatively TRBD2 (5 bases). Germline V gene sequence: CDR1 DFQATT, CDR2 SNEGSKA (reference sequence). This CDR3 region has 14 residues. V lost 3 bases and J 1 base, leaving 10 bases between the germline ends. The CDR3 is CSARSRGSYNEQFF. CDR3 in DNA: TGCAGTGCTAGGTCTCGCGGGTCCTACAATGAGCAGTTCTTC.

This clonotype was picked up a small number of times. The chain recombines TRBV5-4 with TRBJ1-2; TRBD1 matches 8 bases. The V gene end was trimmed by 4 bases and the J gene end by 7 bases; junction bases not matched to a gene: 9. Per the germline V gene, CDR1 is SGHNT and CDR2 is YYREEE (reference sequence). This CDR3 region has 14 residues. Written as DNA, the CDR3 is TGTGCCAGCAGCATTGCGGACAGGGCGGTTGGCTACACCTTC. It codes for CASSIADRAVGYTF.

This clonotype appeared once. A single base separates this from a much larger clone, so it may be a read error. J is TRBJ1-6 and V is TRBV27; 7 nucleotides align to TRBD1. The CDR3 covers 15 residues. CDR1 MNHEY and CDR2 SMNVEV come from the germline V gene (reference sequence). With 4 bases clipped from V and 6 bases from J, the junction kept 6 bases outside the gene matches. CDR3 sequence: CASSWPDRVNSPLHF. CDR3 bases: TGTGCCAGCAGTTGGCCCGACAGGGTTAATTCACCCCTCCACTTT.

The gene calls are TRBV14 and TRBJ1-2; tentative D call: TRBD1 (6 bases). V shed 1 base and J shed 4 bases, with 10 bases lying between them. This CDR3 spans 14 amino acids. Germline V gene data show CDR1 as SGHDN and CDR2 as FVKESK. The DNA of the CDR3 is TGTGCCAGCAGCCAAGCGACAGGACTCTATGGCTACACCTTC. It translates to CASSQATGLYGYTF.

This chain's CDR3 is CASCGDRGSRGYTF. CDR3 DNA: TGTGCCAGCTGTGGGGACAGGGGATCTCGCGGCTACACCTTC. The chain combines TRBV2 with TRBJ1-2; 10 positions agree with TRBD1. V gave up 8 bases and J gave up 8 bases; unmatched junction bases: 11. CDR3 length: 14 amino acids. Germline CDR1 SNHLY, CDR2 FYNNEI.

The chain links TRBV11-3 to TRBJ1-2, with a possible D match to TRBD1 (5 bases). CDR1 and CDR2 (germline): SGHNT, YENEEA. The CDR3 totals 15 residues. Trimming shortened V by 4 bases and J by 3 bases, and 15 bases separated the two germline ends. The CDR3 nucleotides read TGTGCCAGCAGCTCCCCCAACGACAGCTACTATGGCTACACCTTC. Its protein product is CASSSPNDSYYGYTF. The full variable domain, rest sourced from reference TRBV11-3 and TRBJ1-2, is EAGVVQSPRYKIIEKKQPVAFWCNPISGHNTLYWYLQNLGQGPELLIRYENEEAVDDSQLPKDRFSAERLKGVDSTLKIQPAELGDSAVYLCASSSPNDSYYGYTFGSGTRLTVV.

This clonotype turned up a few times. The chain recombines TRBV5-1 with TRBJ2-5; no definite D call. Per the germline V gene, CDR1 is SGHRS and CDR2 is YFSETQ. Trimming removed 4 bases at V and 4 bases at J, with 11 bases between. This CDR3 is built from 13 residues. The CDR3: CASSPTVGETQYF. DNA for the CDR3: TGCGCCAGCAGCCCTACGGTGGGAGAGACCCAGTACTTC.

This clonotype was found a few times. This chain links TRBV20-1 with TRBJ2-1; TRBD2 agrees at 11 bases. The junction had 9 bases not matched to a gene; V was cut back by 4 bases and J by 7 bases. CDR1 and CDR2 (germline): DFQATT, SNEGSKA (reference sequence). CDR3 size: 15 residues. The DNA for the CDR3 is TGCAGTGCTACCTTAGCGGGGGGGCCCGAGAATGAGCAGTTCTTC. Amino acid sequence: CSATLAGGPENEQFF.

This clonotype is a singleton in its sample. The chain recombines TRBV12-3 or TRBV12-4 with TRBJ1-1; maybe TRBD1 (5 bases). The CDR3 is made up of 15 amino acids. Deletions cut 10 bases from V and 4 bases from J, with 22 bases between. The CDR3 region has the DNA TGTGCCACCAGCCGGGACGCGTGGAGGGGCACTGAAGCTTTCTTT. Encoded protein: CATSRDAWRGTEAFF.

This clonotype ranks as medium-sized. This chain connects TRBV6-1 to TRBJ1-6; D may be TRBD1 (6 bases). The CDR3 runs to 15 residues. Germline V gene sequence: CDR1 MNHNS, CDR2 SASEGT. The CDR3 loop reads CAVHGGADRASPLHF. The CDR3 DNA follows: TGTGCTGTTCACGGGGGGGCCGACCGGGCTTCACCCCTCCACTTT.

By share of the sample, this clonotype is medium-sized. The CDR3 is CSATGPNGYTF. Here the CDR3 DNA reads TGCAGTGCAACCGGGCCGAATGGCTACACCTTC. The chain employs TRBV20-1 and TRBJ1-2; D is unclear. The length of the CDR3 is 11 residues. The germline V gene encodes CDR1 DFQATT and CDR2 SNEGSKA (reference sequence). V was shortened by 6 bases and J by 6 bases, with 11 bases between the two germline ends.

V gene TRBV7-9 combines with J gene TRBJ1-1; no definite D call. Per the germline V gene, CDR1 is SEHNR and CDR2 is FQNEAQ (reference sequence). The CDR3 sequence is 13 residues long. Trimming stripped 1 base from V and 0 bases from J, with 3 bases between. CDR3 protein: CASSLVMNTEAFF. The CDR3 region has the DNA TGTGCCAGCAGCTTAGTAATGAACACTGAAGCTTTCTTT.

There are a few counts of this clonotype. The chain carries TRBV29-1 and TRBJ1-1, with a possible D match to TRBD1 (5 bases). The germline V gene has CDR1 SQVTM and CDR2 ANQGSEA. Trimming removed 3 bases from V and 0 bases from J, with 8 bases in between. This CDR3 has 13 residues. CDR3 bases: TGCAGCGTTGACAGGGATATGAACACTGAAGCTTTCTTT. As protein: CSVDRDMNTEAFF.

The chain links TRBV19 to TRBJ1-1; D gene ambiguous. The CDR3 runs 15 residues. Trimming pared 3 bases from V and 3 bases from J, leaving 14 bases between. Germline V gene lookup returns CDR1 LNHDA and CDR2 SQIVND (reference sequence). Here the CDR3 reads CASSMGERWDTEAFF. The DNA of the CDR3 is TGTGCCAGTAGTATGGGCGAACGGTGGGACACTGAAGCTTTCTTT.

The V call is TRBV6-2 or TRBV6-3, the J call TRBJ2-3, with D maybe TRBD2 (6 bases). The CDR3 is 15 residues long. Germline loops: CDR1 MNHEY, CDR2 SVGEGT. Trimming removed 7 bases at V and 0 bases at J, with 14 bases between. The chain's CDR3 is CASTPRAGSTDTQYF. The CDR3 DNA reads TGTGCCAGCACCCCGAGGGCGGGGAGCACAGATACGCAGTATTTT.

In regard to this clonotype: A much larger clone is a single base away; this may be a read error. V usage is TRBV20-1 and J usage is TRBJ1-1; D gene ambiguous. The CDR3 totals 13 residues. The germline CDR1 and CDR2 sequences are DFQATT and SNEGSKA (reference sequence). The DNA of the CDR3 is TGCTATGCTAGTCTTATCCTCAACACTGAAGCTTTCTTT. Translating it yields CYASLILNTEAFF.